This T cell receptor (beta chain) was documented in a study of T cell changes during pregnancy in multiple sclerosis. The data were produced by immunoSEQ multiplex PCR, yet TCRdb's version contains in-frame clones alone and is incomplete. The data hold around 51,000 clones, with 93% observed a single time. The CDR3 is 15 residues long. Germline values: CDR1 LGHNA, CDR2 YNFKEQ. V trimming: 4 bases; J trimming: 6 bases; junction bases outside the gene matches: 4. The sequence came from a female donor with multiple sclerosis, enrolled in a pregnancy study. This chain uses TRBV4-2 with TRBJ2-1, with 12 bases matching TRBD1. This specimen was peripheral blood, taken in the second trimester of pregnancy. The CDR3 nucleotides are TGTGCCAGCAGCCGGTGGGACAGGGGGCTCAATGAGCAGTTCTTC. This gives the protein CASSRWDRGLNEQFF.